This T cell receptor (beta chain) is from a study of OX40 agonist ivuxolimab in advanced cancers. This table comes from immunoSEQ multiplex PCR, and its TCRdb copy is limited to in-frame clones, with some not included. The sample lists more than 55,000 clones; nearly 90% were seen once. The cohort excluded patients with autoimmune disease history or systemic immunosuppression. Findings and limits, study-wide: Some of the lowest clonal expansion was seen in partial responders at 0.1-3.0 mg/kg.

The V gene's germline CDR1 is SGDLS and CDR2 YYNGEE. The CDR3 covers 15 residues. J gave up 2 bases and V 0 bases, and 2 bases lay outside the gene matches. Points on this clone: Its antigen remains unknown.

This receptor was identified in an adult with an advanced solid tumor such as melanoma, head and neck, liver or kidney cancer. Sequencing used CD4+ or CD8+ T cells sorted from blood, obtained in a trial of the OX40 agonist ivuxolimab. This chain uses TRBV9 with TRBJ2-5, with 9 bases matching TRBD2. CDR3 sequence reads: CASSVGTSAQETQYF. For the CDR3, the DNA is TGTGCCAGCAGCGTAGGGACTAGCGCACAAGAGACCCAGTACTTC.